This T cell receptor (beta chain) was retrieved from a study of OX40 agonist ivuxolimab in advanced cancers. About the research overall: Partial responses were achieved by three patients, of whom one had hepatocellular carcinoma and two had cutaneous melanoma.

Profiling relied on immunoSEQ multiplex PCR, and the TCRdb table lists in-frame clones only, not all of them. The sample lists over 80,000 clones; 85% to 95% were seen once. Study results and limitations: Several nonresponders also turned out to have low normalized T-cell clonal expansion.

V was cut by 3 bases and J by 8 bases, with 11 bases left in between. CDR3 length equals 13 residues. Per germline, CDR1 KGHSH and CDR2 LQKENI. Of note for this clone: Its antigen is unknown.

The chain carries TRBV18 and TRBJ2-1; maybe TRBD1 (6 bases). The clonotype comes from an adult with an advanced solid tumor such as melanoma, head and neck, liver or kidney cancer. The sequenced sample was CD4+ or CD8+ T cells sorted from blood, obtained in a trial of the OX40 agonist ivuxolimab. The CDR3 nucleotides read TGTGCCAGCTCACCTTCCAGGGGCGATGAGCAGTTCTTC. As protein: CASSPSRGDEQFF.